A single sample is the source of the 13 T cell receptor beta chains below, sequenced in a study of cytotoxic CD8 clonotypes in ibrutinib-treated CLL. TCRdb's table, derived via immunoSEQ multiplex PCR, lists solely in-frame clones and lacks some. This sample has under 300,000 clones; about 72% occur once, and the top ten carry about 5.3%. This specimen was PBMCs, taken at disease progression, from a patient treated with ibrutinib. These receptors were obtained from a human donor with chronic lymphocytic leukemia.

The rearrangement joins TRBV5-1 to TRBJ1-2; no firm D call. V was clipped by 0 bases and J by 2 bases, with 8 bases between them. This CDR3 comprises 14 residues. CDR1 and CDR2 (germline): SGHRS, YFSETQ. CDR3 DNA sequence: TGCGCCAGCAGCTTGGCTGGCTCCAACTATGGCTACACCTTC. Protein sequence: CASSLAGSNYGYTF.

In its sample, this clone ranks as medium-sized. The chain uses TRBV7-9 and TRBJ1-2, with D possibly TRBD1 on 5 matching bases. This CDR3 region has 11 residues. CDR1 is SEHNR, CDR2 FQNEAQ, per germline (reference sequence). Trimming removed 1 base at V and 12 bases at J, with 9 bases between. The CDR3 DNA sequence: TGTGCCAGCAGCTTAGGGGGGATCGACACCTTC. It yields the protein CASSLGGIDTF.

V usage is TRBV5-5 and J usage is TRBJ2-3; D remains unclear. The CDR3 is 16 amino acids. Germline V gives CDR1 SGHKS, CDR2 YYEKEE (reference sequence). V was pared by 0 bases and J by 1 base, with 12 bases between. CDR3 sequence reads: CASSLGVGKGTDTQYF. CDR3 DNA: TGTGCCAGCAGCTTGGGCGTGGGTAAAGGCACAGATACGCAGTATTTT.

The chain recombines TRBV11-3 with TRBJ2-5, with 13 bases that match TRBD2. The CDR3 is 16 residues long. The germline gives CDR1 SGHNT, CDR2 YENEEA. V was pared by 5 bases and J by 1 base, with 4 bases of the junction left unmatched. The CDR3 DNA reads TGTGCCAGCAGCCGGGGACTAGCGGGGACCCAAGAGACCCAGTACTTC. Amino acid sequence: CASSRGLAGTQETQYF.

This sequence joins TRBV9 and TRBJ2-1; 7 positions match TRBD2. The CDR3 covers 14 residues. Per the germline V gene, CDR1 is SGDLS and CDR2 is YYNGEE. V trimming: 4 bases; J trimming: 7 bases; junction bases outside the gene matches: 8. This CDR3 reads CASSLWTRDNEQFF. The CDR3 DNA follows: TGTGCCAGCAGCTTGTGGACTAGGGATAATGAGCAGTTCTTC.

The chain joins TRBV9 to TRBJ2-5; 7 bases fit TRBD2. Germline V gene data show CDR1 as SGDLS and CDR2 as YYNGEE. The CDR3 covers 14 residues. Trimming at V came to 4 bases and at J to 5 bases, leaving 8 bases not matched to a gene. The CDR3 DNA is TGTGCCAGCAGCCCTTGGGGGGGACTGGAGACCCAGTACTTC. Translation: CASSPWGGLETQYF.

This clone was recorded once. V usage is TRBV4-2 and J usage is TRBJ2-5; 9 bases are a match to TRBD2. After removal of 4 bases from V and 2 bases from J, the junction contained 2 bases not matched to a gene. The CDR3 sequence is 14 residues long. Germline-derived CDR1 and CDR2 are LGHNA and YNFKEQ. The CDR3 DNA follows: TGTGCCAGCAGCCGAACTAGCGGGCAAGAGACCCAGTACTTC. Its protein is CASSRTSGQETQYF.

This clone was counted a single time. The gene calls are TRBV19 and TRBJ2-1; 11 bases are a match to TRBD1. Per the germline V gene, CDR1 is LNHDA and CDR2 is SQIVND (reference sequence). This CDR3 region has 16 residues. V was clipped by 8 bases and J by 3 bases; unmatched bases: 9. CDR3 DNA sequence: TGTGCCAGTTGCCCGGGACAGGGGGGTAGCTACAATGAGCAGTTCTTC. Residues: CASCPGQGGSYNEQFF. Together with reference TRBV19 and TRBJ2-1, the CDR3 gives the full variable domain: DGGITQSPKYLFRKEGQNVTLSCEQNLNHDAMYWYRQDPGQGLRLIYYSQIVNDFQKGDIAEGYSVSREKKESFPLTVTSAQKNPTAFYLCASCPGQGGSYNEQFFGPGTRLTVL.

This clone was seen only a few times. This chain joins TRBV4-1 and TRBJ1-2; no reliable D call. The CDR3 has 15 residues. Germline assignment: CDR1 MGHRA and CDR2 YSYEKL. The V end lost 0 bases, the J end lost 4 bases, and 12 bases lay between the germline ends. The CDR3 nucleotides read TGCGCCAGCAGCCAAGAGTTCCCGGGAGCCTATGGCTACACCTTC. Protein sequence: CASSQEFPGAYGYTF.

The chain employs TRBV5-1 and TRBJ1-2, with TRBD1 matching 7 bases. The length of the CDR3 is 12 residues. Germline-derived CDR1 and CDR2 are SGHRS and YFSETQ. V lost 4 bases and J lost 6; bases outside the gene matches: 3. The CDR3 protein is CASSLGQNGYTF. The CDR3, as DNA: TGCGCCAGCAGCCTGGGACAGAATGGCTACACCTTC.

The J gene is TRBJ2-5, the V gene TRBV19, with D uncertain. Trimming shortened V by 6 bases and J by 2 bases, and 13 bases separated the two germline ends. The CDR3 is made up of 14 amino acids. Per germline, CDR1 LNHDA and CDR2 SQIVND (reference sequence). CDR3 region: CASRVAGYQETQYF. In DNA, the CDR3 is TGTGCCAGTAGGGTCGCAGGCTATCAAGAGACCCAGTACTTC.

This clone was detected a few times. This chain joins TRBV11-2 and TRBJ2-5; D is tentatively TRBD1 or TRBD2 (5 bases each). Deletions cut 1 base from V and 0 bases from J, with 9 bases between. CDR1 and CDR2 from the germline V gene are SGHAT and FQNNGV. This CDR3 contains 15 residues. DNA of the CDR3: TGTGCCAGCAGCTTAGCAGGGACGTACCAAGAGACCCAGTACTTC. Its protein is CASSLAGTYQETQYF.

This chain connects TRBV9 to TRBJ2-1; possible D gene TRBD2, 5 bases. V lost 7 bases and J 8 bases, leaving 19 bases between the germline ends. Germline CDR1 SGDLS, CDR2 YYNGEE. There are 14 residues in the CDR3. For the CDR3, the DNA is TGTGCCAGCGGGCGCAGCGGAGATCCGTATGAGCAGTTCTTC. Protein product: CASGRSGDPYEQFF.